The source of this T cell receptor beta chain is a study of vaccination and CD4 T cells after COVID-19. Study background: The cells were exposed to overlapping spike peptides originating from SARS-CoV-2, HCoV-NL63, HCoV-OC43 and HCoV-229E for stimulation.

This clonotype was recorded a few times. Its matching antigen is unknown. Whole-study results and caveats: Median SARS-CoV-2-reactive clonotypes rose from approximately 21 to 38, not significantly.

The treatment was: roughly 10-day PBMC culture with coronavirus spike peptide pools or control peptides (ViraFEST assay). The germline gives CDR1 LNHDA, CDR2 SQIVND (reference sequence). The CDR3 has 14 amino acids. Trimming cost V 7 bases and J 0 bases, with 10 bases left between them. Cultured CD4+ T cells had their DNA profiled by the Oncomine TCR Beta short-read assay. TCRdb independently ran MiXCR on the PCR reads; one entry per CDR3 protein. The table records about 12,000 distinct CDR3 sequences, 44% of them present only once. The sequence came from a human donor who had recovered from COVID-19. The sequenced sample was CD4+ T cells from blood, cultured in vitro. This chain connects TRBV19 to TRBJ1-5; no clear D. The CDR3 reads CASTSGNSNQPQHF. In DNA form, the CDR3 reads TGTGCCAGTACATCGGGGAATAGCAATCAGCCCCAGCATTTT. Together with reference TRBV19 and TRBJ1-5, the CDR3 gives the full variable domain: DGGITQSPKYLFRKEGQNVTLSCEQNLNHDAMYWYRQDPGQGLRLIYYSQIVNDFQKGDIAEGYSVSREKKESFPLTVTSAQKNPTAFYLCASTSGNSNQPQHFGDGTRLSIL.